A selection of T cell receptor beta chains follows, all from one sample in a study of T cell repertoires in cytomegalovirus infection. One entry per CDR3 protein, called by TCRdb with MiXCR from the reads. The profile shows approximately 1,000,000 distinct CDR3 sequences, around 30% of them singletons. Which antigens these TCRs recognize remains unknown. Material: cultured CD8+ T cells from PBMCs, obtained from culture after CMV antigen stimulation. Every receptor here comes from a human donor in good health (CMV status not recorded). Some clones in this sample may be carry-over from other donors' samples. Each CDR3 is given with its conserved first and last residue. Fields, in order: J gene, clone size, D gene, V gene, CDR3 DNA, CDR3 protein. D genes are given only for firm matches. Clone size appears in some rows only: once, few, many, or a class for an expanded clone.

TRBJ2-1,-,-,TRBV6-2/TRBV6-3,TGTGCCAGCAGCCCCCTTAGAGTTACAGCCTACAATGAGCAGTTCTTC,CASSPLRVTAYNEQFF
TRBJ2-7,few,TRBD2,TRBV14,TGTGCCAGCAGCCAAGTCTCGGGGGGGCCGACCTACGAGCAGTACTTC,CASSQVSGGPTYEQYF
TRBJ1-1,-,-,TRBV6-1,TGTGCCAGCATTTGGGACTGGAACACTGAAGCTTTCTTT,CASIWDWNTEAFF
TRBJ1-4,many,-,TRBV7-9,TGTGCCAGCAGCTTACCCCGGGATCAGGACAGTCAGGAAAAACTGTTTTTT,CASSLPRDQDSQEKLFF
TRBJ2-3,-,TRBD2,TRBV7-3,TGTGCCAGCAGCTTAACTAGCGGGGGGATGACAGATACGCAGTATTTT,CASSLTSGGMTDTQYF
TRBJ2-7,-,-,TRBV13,TGTGCCAGCAGCACGGGACTGAGGGAAGAGCAGTACTTC,CASSTGLREEQYF
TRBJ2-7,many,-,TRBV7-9,TGTGCCAGCAGCTTAGTTCTAGGGGGCTACGAGCAGTACTTC,CASSLVLGGYEQYF
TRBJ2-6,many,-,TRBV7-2,TGTGCCAGCAGCTTAGGCCGGGGGGCTCTAGCTGGGGCCAACGTCCTGACTTTC,CASSLGRGALAGANVLTF
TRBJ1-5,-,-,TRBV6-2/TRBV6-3,TGTGCCAGCAGAGTCGGACAGCTCAATCAGCCCCAGCATTTT,CASRVGQLNQPQHF
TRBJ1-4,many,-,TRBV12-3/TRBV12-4,TGTGCCAGCAGTTACCGGATAAATGAAAAACTGTTTTTT,CASSYRINEKLFF
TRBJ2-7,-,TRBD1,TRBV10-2,TGCGCCAGCAGTCAGGGGGCGGTCTCCTACGAGCAGTACTTC,CASSQGAVSYEQYF
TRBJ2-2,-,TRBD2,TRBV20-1,TGCAGTGCTAGAGACATAGCGGGGGCGAACACCGGGGAGCTGTTTTTT,CSARDIAGANTGELFF
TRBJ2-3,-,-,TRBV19,TGTGCCAGTAGTATAGGAGGGAGTGCCACAGATACGCAGTATTTT,CASSIGGSATDTQYF
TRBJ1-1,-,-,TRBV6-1,TGTGCCAGCAGTGAAGCTTCAGGGAAGGTCACTGAAGCTTTCTTT,CASSEASGKVTEAFF
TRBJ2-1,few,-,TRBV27,TGTGCCAGCGGGGGAGCGAGTTCGTACAATGAGCAGTTCTTC,CASGGASSYNEQFF
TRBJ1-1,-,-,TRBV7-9,TGTGCCAGCAGCCTCCCAGAGGACACTGAAGCTTTCTTT,CASSLPEDTEAFF
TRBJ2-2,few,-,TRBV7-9,TGTGCCAGCAGCCCTGGGGTGGACACCGGGGAGCTGTTTTTT,CASSPGVDTGELFF
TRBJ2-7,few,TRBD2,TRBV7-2,TGTGCCAGCAGCCGCGGGGGGTTCTCCTACGAGCAGTACTTC,CASSRGGFSYEQYF
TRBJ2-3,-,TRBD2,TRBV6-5,TGTGCCAGCAGTTACGTTCCCGGGACTAGCGGCACAGATACGCAGTATTTT,CASSYVPGTSGTDTQYF
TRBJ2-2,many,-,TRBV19,TGTGCCAGTACGGTCGACAACACCGGGGAGCTGTTTTTT,CASTVDNTGELFF
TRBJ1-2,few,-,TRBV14,TGTGCCAGCAGCCGTGGGACTCTCCCCGGGGGCTACACCTTC,CASSRGTLPGGYTF
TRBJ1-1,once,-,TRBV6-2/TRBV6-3,TGTGCCAACAGTGAACCCGCAGGGACAAAGAAGAACACTGAAGCTTTCTTT,CANSEPAGTKKNTEAFF